The 30 T cell receptor beta chains below were found in one sample sequenced in a study of shared clonotypes between healthy human individuals (dated by TCRdb to 2018 to 2021). Library preparation employed the immunoSEQ multiplex PCR assay. The table was pulled from immuneACCESS by TCRdb, which kept in-frame rearrangements only. Such tables lose some clones; where checked, under half of the loss comes from unresolved V genes, and the rest has no known cause. This sample has some 2,500,000 clones in its table, and approximately 93% of those were observed once. The ten largest make up 0.36% of the sample. Input material: naive CD4+ T cells from PBMCs. The intended sense of this specimen's cell subset or site label: CD45RA+ positively selected. The receptors were sampled from a young man in good health. Some clones in this sample may be carry-over from other donors' samples.

The chain carries TRBV5-4 and TRBJ2-7; 12 bases agree with TRBD2. The CDR3 sequence is 13 residues long. V lost 4 bases, J lost 7 bases, and 3 bases stayed unmatched. In germline, CDR1 is SGHNT, CDR2 YYREEE (reference sequence). The CDR3 nucleotides are TGTGCCAGCAGCCCAGGACTAGCGGGGGAGCAGTACTTC. Amino acids: CASSPGLAGEQYF.

The chain recombines TRBV7-8 with TRBJ1-5; D ambiguous. Germline V gene lookup returns CDR1 SGHVS and CDR2 FQNEAQ. V gave up 2 bases and J gave up 0 bases, with 8 bases separating them. The CDR3 extends over 15 amino acids. CDR3 nucleotides: TGTGCCAGCAGCTTAAGGTCCGATAGCAATCAGCCCCAGCATTTT. This gives the protein CASSLRSDSNQPQHF. Variable domain in full (rest from reference TRBV7-8 and TRBJ1-5): GAGVSQSPRYKVAKRGQDVALRCDPISGHVSLFWYQQALGQGPEFLTYFQNEAQLDKSGLPSDRFFAERPEGSVSTLKIQRTQQEDSAVYLCASSLRSDSNQPQHFGDGTRLSIL.

A single count supports this clone. The chain carries TRBV4-3 and TRBJ2-3; the D gene is possibly TRBD2 (5 bases). In germline, CDR1 is LGHNA, CDR2 YSLEER. The CDR3 extends over 14 amino acids. With 4 bases removed from V and 0 bases from J, the gap between germline ends came to 8 bases. Here the CDR3 DNA reads TGCGCCAGCAGCCCCGGCGGGAGCACAGATACGCAGTATTTT. Translated: CASSPGGSTDTQYF.

The table lists this clone with a count of one. This sequence joins TRBV30 and TRBJ2-5, with D perhaps TRBD1 (6 bases). The closer fit of TRBJ2-7 to the DNA end suggests the J call may be wrong. From germline, CDR1 is GTSNPN and CDR2 SVGIG (reference sequence). CDR3 size: 13 residues. In DNA form, the CDR3 reads TGTGCCTGGACAGGGGCGGTCTCCTACGAGCAGTACTTC. Translated: CAWTGAVSYEQYF.

The rearrangement links TRBV7-2 to TRBJ2-1; a weak D match, TRBD2 (7 bases). The CDR3 contains 16 residues. Germline CDR1 reads SGHTA; CDR2 reads FQGNSA. Trimming cost V 4 bases and J 4 bases, with 17 bases left between them. The CDR3 sequence: CASSSPRRGLYNEQFF. The DNA for the CDR3 is TGTGCCAGCAGCTCCCCCCGGCGGGGGCTTTACAATGAGCAGTTCTTC.

The chain links TRBV7-9 to TRBJ2-7, with 13 bases lining up with TRBD2. This CDR3 is built from 18 residues. Germline V gives CDR1 SEHNR, CDR2 FQNEAQ (reference sequence). V was clipped by 5 bases and J by 4 bases; unmatched bases: 14. Here the CDR3 reads CASSIGLAGDLIGYEQYF. For the CDR3, the DNA is TGTGCCAGCAGCATCGGACTAGCGGGAGATCTAATCGGATACGAGCAGTACTTC.

The chain couples TRBV28 to TRBJ1-5; 9 bases match TRBD1. This CDR3 region has 16 residues. Germline CDR1 reads MDHEN; CDR2 reads SYDVKM. The trim removed 5 bases at V and 6 bases at J, leaving 11 bases unmatched. The CDR3 is CASSTPGQGFGQPQHF. The CDR3, as DNA: TGTGCCAGCAGTACTCCGGGACAGGGTTTTGGTCAGCCCCAGCATTTT.

The CDR3 DNA is TGTGCCAGCAGCTTGGCCCCCGGGAAGGGGGGTATGACAGATACGCAGTATTTT. Amino acid sequence: CASSLAPGKGGMTDTQYF. The V gene is TRBV5-4, the J gene TRBJ2-3; D possibly uses TRBD1 or TRBD2 (6 bases each). The germline CDR1 and CDR2 sequences are SGHNT and YYREEE (reference sequence). The CDR3 runs 18 residues. The V end lost 0 bases, the J end lost 3 bases, and 20 bases lay between the germline ends.

The chain is built from TRBV29-1 and TRBJ2-7; D may be TRBD1 or TRBD2 (5 bases each). CDR3 length: 14 amino acids. Germline V gene data show CDR1 as SQVTM and CDR2 as ANQGSEA. The germline V and J ends were trimmed by 7 bases and 6 bases, with 22 bases remaining between them. In DNA, the CDR3 is TGCAGCGGGGGGTGGGAGACGCCTTTGGGCGAGCAGTACTTC. Amino acid sequence: CSGGWETPLGEQYF.

The V gene is TRBV7-8, the J gene TRBJ2-1; 7 positions match TRBD2. V was pared by 5 bases and J by 6 bases, with 19 bases of the junction left unmatched. Germline assignment: CDR1 SGHVS and CDR2 FQNEAQ. This CDR3 contains 18 residues. CDR3 nucleotide sequence: TGTGCCAGCAGCGCGCGGAGCTCCCTAGCGGCCGATCTCAATGAGCAGTTCTTC. It yields the protein CASSARSSLAADLNEQFF.

The chain combines TRBV7-3 with TRBJ2-5; 9 bases are shared with TRBD2. With the DNA end fitting TRBJ2-7 better, the J assignment may be wrong. Germline V gene sequence: CDR1 SGHTA, CDR2 FQGTGA. CDR3 length: 14 amino acids. DNA for the CDR3: TGTGCCAGCAGCTTAAGAGCGGGAGGCCCCGAGCAGTACTTC. It yields the protein CASSLRAGGPEQYF.

V gene TRBV6-6 combines with J gene TRBJ2-7, with no clear D. The CDR3 is 13 residues long. Trimming cost V 10 bases and J 1 base, with 14 bases left between them. Per germline, CDR1 MNHNY and CDR2 SVGAGI (reference sequence). This CDR3 reads CATRTADSYEQYF. The CDR3 DNA sequence: TGTGCCACGAGAACGGCTGATTCCTACGAGCAGTACTTC.

The chain has TRBV18 and TRBJ2-7, with 9 bases fitting TRBD1. CDR3 length equals 16 residues. CDR1 is KGHSH, CDR2 LQKENI, per germline. The J segment lost 1 base and the V segment lost 3 bases, leaving 7 bases of the junction unmatched. CDR3 nucleotides: TGTGCCAGCTCACCTGCGGGACAGGGATTATCCTACGAGCAGTACTTC. Translation gives CASSPAGQGLSYEQYF.

This chain links TRBV9 with TRBJ2-1; no firm D call. The germline CDR1 and CDR2 sequences are SGDLS and YYNGEE. The CDR3 has 13 residues. The V and J ends lost 0 bases and 6 bases respectively, with 7 bases between them. The CDR3 protein is CASSVGALNEQFF. As DNA, the CDR3 is TGTGCCAGCAGCGTAGGGGCCCTCAATGAGCAGTTCTTC.

V and J are TRBV5-1 and TRBJ2-7; the D gene is possibly TRBD1 (6 bases). Germline-derived CDR1 and CDR2 are SGHRS and YFSETQ. The CDR3 extends over 14 amino acids. Trimming removed 2 bases at V and 6 bases at J, with 15 bases between. CDR3 protein: CASSLEGGFFEQYF. For the CDR3, the DNA is TGCGCCAGCAGCTTAGAAGGGGGATTTTTCGAGCAGTACTTC.

This chain joins TRBV19 and TRBJ2-2, with D unresolved. Germline V gene sequence: CDR1 LNHDA, CDR2 SQIVND (reference sequence). Trimming shortened V by 3 bases and J by 7 bases, and 9 bases separated the two germline ends. The CDR3 has 13 residues. CDR3 nucleotides: TGTGCCAGTAGTATTCGGCGCAGCGGGGAGCTGTTTTTT. It encodes CASSIRRSGELFF.

The chain is built from TRBV7-9 and TRBJ1-4; D is undetermined. V was cut by 5 bases and J by 7 bases, with 20 bases left in between. This CDR3 has 16 residues. CDR1 and CDR2 from the germline V gene are SEHNR and FQNEAQ (reference sequence). The DNA for the CDR3 is TGTGCCAGCAGCCCACCCCAGGTACTGGGTTCTGAAAAACTGTTTTTT. Translation gives CASSPPQVLGSEKLFF. The whole variable domain, remainder taken from reference TRBV7-9 and TRBJ1-4, is DTGVSQNPRHKITKRGQNVTFRCDPISEHNRLYWYRQTLGQGPEFLTYFQNEAQLEKSRLLSDRFSAERPKGSFSTLEIQRTEQGDSAMYLCASSPPQVLGSEKLFFGSGTQLSVL.

Turning to this clone: Other DNA sequences in the sample encode the same CDR3. This CDR3 is CASSLGVNTGELFF. CDR3 DNA sequence: TGTGCCAGCAGCCTAGGGGTGAACACCGGGGAGCTGTTTTTT. The chain has TRBV7-3 and TRBJ2-2; D might be TRBD1 (5 bases). The length of the CDR3 is 14 residues. Trimming pared 5 bases from V and 1 base from J, leaving 8 bases between. Germline V lookup: CDR1 SGHTA, CDR2 FQGTGA.

This clone showed up just once. The chain links TRBV6-5 to TRBJ1-2; D uncertain. Germline V lookup: CDR1 MNHEY, CDR2 SVGAGI. Trimming shortened V by 7 bases and J by 7 bases, and 19 bases separated the two germline ends. The CDR3 extends over 14 amino acids. The CDR3 coding sequence is TGTGCCAGCAAGGTCCAGAATCCGGGTCGTGGCTACACCTTC. It translates to CASKVQNPGRGYTF.

This clone was detected once. The chain has TRBV7-3 and TRBJ2-7, with 8 bases identical to TRBD1. Germline V gives CDR1 SGHTA, CDR2 FQGTGA. This CDR3 is built from 15 residues. V shed 5 bases, J shed 6 bases, and the junction held 12 bases outside the gene matches. This CDR3 is CASSPAGGARGEQYF. The CDR3 DNA follows: TGTGCCAGCAGCCCAGCAGGGGGCGCGAGGGGCGAGCAGTACTTC. Full variable domain (rest looked up from reference TRBV7-3 and TRBJ2-7): GAGVSQTPSNKVTEKGKYVELRCDPISGHTALYWYRQSLGQGPEFLIYFQGTGAADDSGLPNDRFFAVRPEGSVSTLKIQRTERGDSAVYLCASSPAGGARGEQYFGPGTRLTVT.

The chain joins TRBV7-9 to TRBJ1-5; no definite D call. The germline V gene encodes CDR1 SEHNR and CDR2 FQNEAQ (reference sequence). The germline V and J ends were trimmed by 5 bases and 6 bases, with 11 bases remaining between them. The CDR3 covers 13 residues. This chain's CDR3 is CASSPQQGQPQHF. CDR3 DNA: TGTGCCAGCAGCCCCCAGCAAGGTCAGCCCCAGCATTTT.

This rearrangement joins TRBV9 to TRBJ2-3; D perhaps matches TRBD2 (5 bases). The V gene lost 4 bases and the J gene lost 0 bases, with 15 bases spanning the gap. Germline V gives CDR1 SGDLS, CDR2 YYNGEE. The CDR3 is 16 amino acids. CDR3 nucleotides: TGTGCCAGCAGCTCTAGCCCCGGGTTTAGCACAGATACGCAGTATTTT. Translating gives CASSSSPGFSTDTQYF.

The chain is built from TRBV2 and TRBJ2-7, with 11 nucleotides matching TRBD1. The CDR3 loop spans 14 amino acids. Looked up from germline, CDR1 is SNHLY and CDR2 is FYNNEI. V gave up 6 bases and J gave up 3 bases; unmatched junction bases: 4. The CDR3: CASRRDRGFYEQYF. The CDR3 nucleotides read TGTGCCAGCAGGCGGGACAGGGGGTTCTACGAGCAGTACTTC.

J is TRBJ2-7 and V is TRBV2, with D hard to call. Germline V CDR1 and CDR2: SNHLY, FYNNEI. Trimming cost V 9 bases and J 5 bases, with 11 bases left between them. CDR3 length equals 11 residues. The chain's CDR3 is CASSPENEQYF. In nucleotides, the CDR3 is TGTGCCAGTTCTCCGGAGAACGAGCAGTACTTC.

This clone appeared a single time. The chain links TRBV2 to TRBJ2-4; D unclear. Germline V CDR1 and CDR2: SNHLY, FYNNEI. CDR3 length: 12 amino acids. Trimming removed 4 bases from V and 13 bases from J, with 14 bases in between. The CDR3 nucleotides are TGTGCCAGCAGTGCAGTGATGTACCCCCAGTACTTC. Protein: CASSAVMYPQYF.

The chain employs TRBV30 and TRBJ1-1; D is possibly TRBD1 (5 bases). The V end lost 3 bases, the J end lost 5 bases, and 13 bases lay between the germline ends. The CDR3 has 13 amino acids. CDR1 is GTSNPN and CDR2 is SVGIG in the germline V gene (reference sequence). The CDR3 region has the DNA TGTGCCTGGAGCCCGGGTGGGGGAACTGAAGCTTTCTTT. Translating gives CAWSPGGGTEAFF.

The chain couples TRBV9 to TRBJ2-1; 7 bases are a match to TRBD2. The length of the CDR3 is 19 residues. J was trimmed by 2 bases and V by 0 bases; bases with no gene match: 14. CDR1 SGDLS and CDR2 YYNGEE come from the germline V gene. Here the CDR3 reads CASSVADGRASGAYNEQFF. CDR3 in DNA: TGTGCCAGCAGCGTAGCTGACGGGCGGGCTAGCGGTGCCTACAATGAGCAGTTCTTC.

The chain couples TRBV7-8 to TRBJ2-7; D gene unclear. Germline V gene sequence: CDR1 SGHVS, CDR2 FQNEAQ. The germline V and J ends were trimmed by 5 bases and 4 bases, with 6 bases remaining between them. CDR3 length: 11 amino acids. For the CDR3, the DNA is TGTGCCAGCAGCCCCTTTTACGAGCAGTACTTC. Translating it yields CASSPFYEQYF. Looking up the rest from reference TRBV7-8 and TRBJ2-7 gives the full variable domain: GAGVSQSPRYKVAKRGQDVALRCDPISGHVSLFWYQQALGQGPEFLTYFQNEAQLDKSGLPSDRFFAERPEGSVSTLKIQRTQQEDSAVYLCASSPFYEQYFGPGTRLTVT.

The CDR3 loop is CASSPGIIYGYTF. In nucleotides, the CDR3 is TGTGCCAGCAGCCCGGGAATTATCTATGGCTACACCTTC. The chain is built from TRBV5-6 and TRBJ1-2; D is ambiguous. CDR1 is SGHDT, CDR2 YYEEEE, per germline. V was clipped by 4 bases and J by 4 bases, with 11 bases between them. This CDR3 spans 13 amino acids.

In its sample, this clone was seen a few times. The chain recombines TRBV4-2 with TRBJ2-5; 10 bases align to TRBD2. CDR3 length: 16 residues. The germline V gene has CDR1 LGHNA and CDR2 YNFKEQ. The J segment lost 5 bases and the V segment lost 0 bases, leaving 6 bases of the junction unmatched. The CDR3 DNA reads TGTGCCAGCAGCCAAGACCTAGCGGGAGCGGGCGAGACCCAGTACTTC. Protein product: CASSQDLAGAGETQYF.